This T cell receptor (beta chain) was captured in a study of response to subunit inactivated influenza vaccine. This clonotype has just a few counts. Its antigen is not known. V shed 4 bases and J 7 bases; nucleotides not matched to a gene: 13. Germline V lookup: CDR1 SQVTM, CDR2 ANQGSEA. This CDR3 is 15 amino acids long. Study findings and constraints: New T cells are recruited in small numbers by each seasonal influenza vaccination, according to the authors' suggestion.

Via MiXCR, TCRdb re-called the RT-PCR reads, giving one row per CDR3 protein. Counted here are around 710,000 distinct CDR3 sequences, roughly 14% occurring once; the ten biggest clones make up around 7%. This TCR was sampled from a man in his fifties who received an inactivated influenza vaccine. The material was PBMCs from blood, obtained about 14 days before vaccination. The chain employs TRBV29-1 and TRBJ1-2; the match to TRBD1 covers 9 bases. For the CDR3, the DNA is TGCAGCGTTGGAATGGGGGACAGGGTATTAGGTGGCTACACCTTC. Its protein is CSVGMGDRVLGGYTF.